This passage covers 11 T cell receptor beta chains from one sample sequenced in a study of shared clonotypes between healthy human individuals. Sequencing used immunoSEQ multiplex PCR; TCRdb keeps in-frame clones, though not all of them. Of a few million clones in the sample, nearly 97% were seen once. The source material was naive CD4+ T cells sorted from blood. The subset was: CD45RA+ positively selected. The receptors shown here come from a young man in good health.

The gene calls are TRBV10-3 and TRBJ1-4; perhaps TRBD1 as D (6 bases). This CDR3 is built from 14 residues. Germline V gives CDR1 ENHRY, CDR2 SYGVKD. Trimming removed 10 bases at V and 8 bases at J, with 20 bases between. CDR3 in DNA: TGTGCCACCTGGCCGGGGGGCGAGTGGGAAAAACTGTTTTTT. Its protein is CATWPGGEWEKLFF.

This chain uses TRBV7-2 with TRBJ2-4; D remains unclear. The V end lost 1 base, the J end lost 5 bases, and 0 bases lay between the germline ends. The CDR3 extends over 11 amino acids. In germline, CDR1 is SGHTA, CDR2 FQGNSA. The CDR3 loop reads CASSLENIQYF. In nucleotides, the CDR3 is TGTGCCAGCAGCTTAGAAAACATTCAGTACTTC.

CDR3: CASSFRFRGDQPQHF. The CDR3 DNA follows: TGTGCCAGCAGTTTTCGTTTTCGGGGCGATCAGCCCCAGCATTTT. The V call is TRBV27, the J call TRBJ1-5; tentatively, D is TRBD1 (5 bases). V was trimmed by 3 bases and J by 5 bases, leaving 14 bases between them. CDR3 length: 15 amino acids. The germline V gene has CDR1 MNHEY and CDR2 SMNVEV (reference sequence).

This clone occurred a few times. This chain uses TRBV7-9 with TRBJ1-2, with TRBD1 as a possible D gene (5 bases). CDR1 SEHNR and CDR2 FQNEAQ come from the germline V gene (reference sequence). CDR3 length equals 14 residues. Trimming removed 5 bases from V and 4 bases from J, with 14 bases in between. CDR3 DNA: TGTGCCAGCAGCCCCCCGGGACCCGTCTATGGCTACACCTTC. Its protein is CASSPPGPVYGYTF.

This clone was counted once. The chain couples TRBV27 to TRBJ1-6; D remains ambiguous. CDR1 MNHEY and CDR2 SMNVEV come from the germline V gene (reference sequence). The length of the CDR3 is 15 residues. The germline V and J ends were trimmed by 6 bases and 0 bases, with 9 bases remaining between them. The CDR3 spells CASSLASSYNSPLHF. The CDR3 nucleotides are TGTGCCAGCAGCCTGGCCAGCTCCTATAATTCACCCCTCCACTTT.

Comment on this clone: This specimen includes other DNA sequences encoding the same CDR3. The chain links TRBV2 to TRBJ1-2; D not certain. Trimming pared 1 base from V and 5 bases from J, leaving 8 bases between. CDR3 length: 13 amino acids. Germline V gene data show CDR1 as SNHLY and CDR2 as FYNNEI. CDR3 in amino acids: CASSEDSSYGYTF. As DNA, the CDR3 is TGTGCCAGCAGTGAAGACAGTTCTTATGGCTACACCTTC.

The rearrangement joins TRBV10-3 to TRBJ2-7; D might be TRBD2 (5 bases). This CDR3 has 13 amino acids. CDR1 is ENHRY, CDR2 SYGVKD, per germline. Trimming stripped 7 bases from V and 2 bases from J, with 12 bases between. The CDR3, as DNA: TGTGCCATCACCGACCGGGGTACCTACGAGCAGTACTTC. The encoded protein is CAITDRGTYEQYF.

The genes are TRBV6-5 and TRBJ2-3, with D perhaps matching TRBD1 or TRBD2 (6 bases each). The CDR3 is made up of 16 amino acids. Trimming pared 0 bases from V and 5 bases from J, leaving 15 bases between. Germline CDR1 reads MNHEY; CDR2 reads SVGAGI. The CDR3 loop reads CASSYSSGARGDTQYF. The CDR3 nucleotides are TGTGCCAGCAGTTACTCATCGGGGGCAAGGGGAGATACGCAGTATTTT.

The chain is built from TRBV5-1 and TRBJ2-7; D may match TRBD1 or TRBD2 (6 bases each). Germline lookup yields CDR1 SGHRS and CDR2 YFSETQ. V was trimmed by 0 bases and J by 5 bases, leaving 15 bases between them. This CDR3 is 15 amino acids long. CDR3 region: CASSLEQGGHNEQYF. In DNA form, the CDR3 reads TGCGCCAGCAGCTTGGAACAGGGAGGTCATAACGAGCAGTACTTC.

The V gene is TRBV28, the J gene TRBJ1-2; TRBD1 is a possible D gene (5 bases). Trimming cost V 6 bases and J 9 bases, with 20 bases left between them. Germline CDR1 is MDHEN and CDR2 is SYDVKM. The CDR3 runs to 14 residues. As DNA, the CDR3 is TGTGCCAGCAGCACCGGGACTGTAACTTGGAGCTACACCTTC. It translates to CASSTGTVTWSYTF.

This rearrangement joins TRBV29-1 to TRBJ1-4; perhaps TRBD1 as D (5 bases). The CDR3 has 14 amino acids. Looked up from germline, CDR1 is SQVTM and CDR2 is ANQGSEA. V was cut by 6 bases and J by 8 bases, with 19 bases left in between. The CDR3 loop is CSVRAGTAREKLFF. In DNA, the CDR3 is TGCAGCGTGAGGGCCGGGACGGCCAGAGAAAAACTGTTTTTT.